This T cell receptor (beta chain) was sequenced during a study of blood T cells in healthy people across ages. Turning to the study itself: Using template switching, researchers captured about one barcoded beta molecule for each two T cells.

The CDR3 covers 12 residues. Trimming took off 6 bases at V and 7 bases at J, with 12 bases between the two ends. Per germline, CDR1 ENHRY and CDR2 SYGVKD. Then a second PCR, running about 6 to 12 cycles, was carried out with a sample-barcoded 5' primer and a J-beta primer mix. Using its own MiXCR run on the 5' RACE reads, TCRdb lists one record per CDR3 protein. This sample carries roughly 1.7 million distinct CDR3 sequences, almost 35% of them seen once, and the ten largest clones take around 10%. The sequenced sample consisted of blood. The chain employs TRBV10-3 and TRBJ1-2; D not resolved. The receptor comes from a woman aged 30 to 39 in good health. As DNA, the CDR3 is TGTGCCATCAGCCTACCAAGTTCTGGCTACACCTTC. It encodes CAISLPSSGYTF.